Listed here are 6 T cell receptor beta chains from one sample, sequenced in a study of blood T cells in healthy people across ages (dated by TCRdb to the mid-2010s). Libraries were built with 5' RACE. The run used an Illumina HiSeq 2500. A second PCR of about 7 to 12 cycles was run with a J-beta primer mix and a sample-barcoded 5' primer. TCRdb reran the public reads through fastp at Q25 and MiXCR, keeping productive beta chains. For every CDR3 protein sequence, its rows merge into one entry that carries the most common genes and DNA. For this sample the table gives roughly 1,500,000 distinct CDR3 sequences, of which 35% to 45% were detected only once. 7.9% of the sample is taken by the ten largest. The sequencing input was blood. All receptors come from a woman under 30 in good health.

CDR3 sequence reads: CASSENLKETQYF. The DNA for the CDR3 is TGTGCCAGCAGTGAAAACCTCAAAGAGACCCAGTACTTC. This sequence joins TRBV2 and TRBJ2-7; D is uncertain. The better agreement between TRBJ2-5 and the DNA end casts doubt on the J call. CDR3 size: 13 residues. Germline CDR1 SNHLY, CDR2 FYNNEI.

V gene TRBV11-2 combines with J gene TRBJ2-3, with TRBD2 as a possible D gene (6 bases). Per the germline V gene, CDR1 is SGHAT and CDR2 is FQNNGV. The CDR3 runs to 16 residues. V shed 1 base and J shed 2 bases, with 13 bases lying between them. This CDR3 reads CASSLVPSAYTDTQYF. For the CDR3, the DNA is TGTGCCAGCAGCTTAGTTCCTAGCGCCTACACAGATACGCAGTATTTT. Using reference TRBV11-2 and TRBJ2-3 for the parts outside the CDR3, the full variable domain is EAGVAQSPRYKIIEKRQSVAFWCNPISGHATLYWYQQILGQGPKLLIQFQNNGVVDDSQLPKDRFSAERLKGVDSTLKIQPAKLEDSAVYLCASSLVPSAYTDTQYFGPGTRLTVL.

The chain uses TRBV7-9 and TRBJ2-7; TRBD2 might be the D (6 bases). V was shortened by 4 bases and J by 2 bases, with 24 bases between the two germline ends. The length of the CDR3 is 18 residues. CDR1 and CDR2 (germline): SEHNR, FQNEAQ (reference sequence). The CDR3 nucleotides read TGTGCCAGCAGCTCGCATGGCGGGCCGGGGGTTTCCCCCTACGAGCAGTACTTC. Amino acid sequence: CASSSHGGPGVSPYEQYF.

This chain joins TRBV4-1 and TRBJ2-5; perhaps D is TRBD1 or TRBD2 (5 bases each). The V end lost 4 bases, the J end lost 3 bases, and 18 bases lay between the germline ends. The CDR3 has 16 residues. CDR1 is MGHRA and CDR2 is YSYEKL in the germline V gene. CDR3 loop: CASSPRPPGAEETQYF. The CDR3 DNA is TGCGCCAGCAGCCCTCGTCCCCCCGGGGCGGAAGAGACCCAGTACTTC.

To note about this clonotype: The junction departs from germline at one end; a sequencing error may be responsible. The chain is built from TRBV2 and TRBJ1-2; 11 bases fit TRBD1. The CDR3 is 14 residues long. Germline V gives CDR1 SNHLY, CDR2 FYNNEI. The CDR3 is CASGGTGGYYGHTF. The CDR3 region has the DNA TGTGCCAGCGGAGGGACAGGGGGATACTATGGCCACACCTTC. Complete variable domain (other parts from reference TRBV2 and TRBJ1-2): EPEVTQTPSHQVTQMGQEVILRCVPISNHLYFYWYRQILGQKVEFLVSFYNNEISEKSEIFDDQFSVERPDGSNFTLKIRSTKLEDSAMYFCASGGTGGYYGHTFGSGTRLTVV.

This clonotype was seen only a few times. The chain carries TRBV7-9 and TRBJ2-5; no firm D call. This CDR3 comprises 11 residues. In germline, CDR1 is SEHNR, CDR2 FQNEAQ (reference sequence). Trimming left V 9 bases short and J 1 base short, with 6 bases between. The CDR3 here is CARASQETQYF. CDR3 bases: TGTGCCAGGGCCTCCCAAGAGACCCAGTACTTC.